This TCR beta chain was sequenced during a study of CD8 T cells in ankylosing spondylitis (dated by TCRdb to the late 2010s). Context from the whole study: The study set out to find disease-linked TCR variants by profiling T cell receptor beta repertoires in ankylosing spondylitis patients and healthy donors. The whole study cohort included over a hundred healthy donors and about two dozen ankylosing spondylitis patients. Peripheral blood was sampled, and synovial fluid was also collected from ankylosing spondylitis patients.

A remark on this clonotype: Its antigen has not been determined. Per-nucleotide qualities are absent, and no much larger clonotype sits a single base away.

Beyond this particular receptor, the publication reports: The disease-linked clones had a CD8+ phenotype and were found at relatively low frequencies in peripheral blood. Some motif variants had previously been reported in the synovial fluid and blood of reactive arthritis patients, which suggests shared mechanisms of disease initiation. The disease-linked clones were reported to be significantly enriched in matched synovial fluid samples from ankylosing spondylitis patients. A TCR beta motif of fewer than 10 highly homologous amino acid variants appeared characteristic of blood from ankylosing spondylitis patients.

The instrument given in TCRdb is Illumina HiSeq 2500. Quantitative 5'-RACE with molecular barcodes was used to prepare TCR beta libraries. As for the original processing: To identify disease-linked TCR variants, a new computational method was used, one built on a probabilistic model of VDJ rearrangement. TCRdb trimmed the raw reads at Q25, called clones with MiXCR and kept productive beta chains. Rows matching on CDR3 protein sequence are summarized as one entry with the most common DNA and genes. The V and J calls reflect TCRdb's pipeline rather than the authors' work. The sample contains a few hundred thousand distinct CDR3 sequences, approximately 12% of them found a single time. Of the sample, under 7.5% falls within the top ten clones. Measured from the cysteine to the phenylalanine, the CDR3 is 14 residues long. CDR3 DNA only is kept here, 42 bases in frame from base 1. Based on the germline V gene (reference sequence), the CDR1 and CDR2 sequences are DFQATT and SNEGSKA. The junction carries 18 bases between V and J, which are trimmed by 5 bases and 4 bases respectively.

The chain couples TRBV20-1 to TRBJ2-7; too little of a D gene remains to name it. The sample was blood, either unsorted or a sorted T cell fraction (not recorded which). This TCR was sampled from a male donor with ankylosing spondylitis. This receptor has the CDR3 CSAPAQGIVYEQYF. Here is the DNA: TGCAGTGCTCCAGCCCAAGGGATTGTTTACGAGCAGTACTTC.